Included here is one T cell receptor (beta chain) sequence, with context. This clonotype was counted many times. What this receptor recognizes is not known. Qualities for individual bases were not recorded, and no much larger clone is one base off. Donors were under 40 systemically healthy Caucasian individuals from Russia aged roughly 6 to 95 years. Each donor gave roughly 9.5 milliliters of peripheral blood, collected into EDTA-treated Vacutainer tubes. PBMCs were isolated by Ficoll-Paque density-gradient centrifugation, with at least 6.5 million obtained per sample. Trizol reagent was used to extract total RNA from the PBMCs, yielding at least 5 micrograms per sample. The percentages of naive CD45RAhigh/CD27high T cells were determined by flow cytometry on a PBMC aliquot from every donor. The data stem from a study of blood T cells in healthy people across ages (dated by TCRdb to 2013 to 2016). At the level of the whole study: Template switching captured roughly one uniquely barcoded TCR beta cDNA molecule per two T cells in model experiments. To track age-related changes in TCR beta repertoire diversity, the study relied on deep sequencing normalized with unique cDNA molecular identifiers. Four age groups were formed from the donors: young (average 16 years), middle-aged (just under 40), aged (62) and long-lived (around 80). Using the same blood draw, the study looked at two additional independent replicas of 1 million unique cDNA reads for two donors, one aged 18 to 30 and the other aged 80 or older. Study-wide conclusions, independent of this receptor: There was a strong correlation between observed TCR beta diversity and the percentage of naive T cells measured by flow cytometry. Estimates of total diversity based on one million sequenced T cells were regarded as lower bounds and as underestimates. As age increased, observed TCR beta diversity per million T cells dropped in a roughly linear way, and a significant reduction was already evident by age 40. Compared with the aged group, more naive CD4+ T cells, fewer expanded clones and increased TCR diversity were shown by the long-lived group, suggesting age selection. Bulk unsorted PBMC profiling prevented conclusive comparison of naive and antigen-experienced compartments. Because donor CMV infection status was unknown, age-related changes in expanded clonotypes were potentially confounded.

The method behind the library was 5' RACE. Sequenced using an Illumina HiSeq 2500. A second PCR of about 6 to 11 cycles was performed with a sample-barcoded 5' primer and a J-beta primer mix. Each TCR beta cDNA molecule received a unique molecular identifier from a template-switch 5' adaptor carrying 12 random nucleotides. Each sample yielded at least 3 million CDR3-containing paired-end reads. The Mint cDNA synthesis kit, primed by a TRBC-specific oligonucleotide, was used to synthesize first-strand cDNA from all RNA. Following uracil-DNA glycosylase treatment, all cDNA underwent a first 18-cycle PCR with the universal primers M1SS and BC2_uni_R. On the study's bioinformatics: Normalization of each sample was performed by random selection of 1 million high-quality reads, each carrying a distinct molecular identifier. Instead of being binned into consensus sequences, reads that shared molecular identifiers were thrown out. MiTCR, run with a Q25 quality threshold and the strictest error-elimination algorithm, handled CDR3 identification, clonotype clustering and error correction. A nonparametric unseen species model with Euler transformation was used to estimate a lower bound on total TCR beta diversity. The raw public reads went through TCRdb reprocessing: fastp at Q25, MiXCR clone calling, in-frame beta chains kept. Entries that share a CDR3 protein sequence are merged under the most common genes and DNA. The V and J calls were not made by the authors but by TCRdb's processing. This sample holds about 800,000 distinct CDR3 sequences; 20% to 30% were observed only once. Together, the top ten hold approximately 4% of the sample.

Spanning cysteine to phenylalanine, the CDR3 consists of 13 amino acids. The DNA shown is the 39-base CDR3, in frame from base 1. Based on the germline V gene, the CDR1 and CDR2 sequences are ENHRY and SYGVKD. V and J lose 3 bases and 4 bases, and a span of 9 bases separates them. The sample was also linked to a second study, of T cells of mothers and their children. From the second report: The donors were nine systemically healthy Caucasian individuals, made up of three mothers and their six children. cDNA synthesis consumed the entire amount of extracted RNA, loaded at about 1.6 ug RNA in each 15 ul reaction. In the second PCR, the M1S primer added sample barcodes and 2-4 random nucleotides. More than 8 million TCR beta CDR3 reads were obtained from each mother, and about 3 million reads were obtained from each child. Thymic selection similarly shapes TCR recombination output in related and unrelated pairs, with minor effect from inherited differences. Normalized repertoire overlap in related mother-child pairs was always slightly higher than in unrelated mother-child pairs, but the difference was never significant. No persistent microchimeric T cell clones were found, with a detection sensitivity of 85 to 100 clones per million clonotypes. To look for features that set related mother-child pairs apart from unrelated individuals, the researchers ran deep NGS to compare the TCR beta repertoires of mothers and children. The mean age was 40 +/- 4 years for the mothers and about 10 +/- 4 years for the children. Libraries were sequenced on Illumina HiSeq 2000 with 100+100 nt paired-end reads after adapter ligation with NEBNext reagents. To avoid cross-contamination, the mother libraries and the child libraries were prepared a month apart and sequenced in separate runs. Each donor had between roughly 450,000 and 2,100,000 distinct TCR beta clonotypes identified. Naive TCR beta clonotypes were estimated from low-frequency clonotypes matched to each donor's FACS-determined naive share, without sorting.

Recombination connected TRBV10-3 to TRBJ2-5; the best D guess is TRBD1, with 5 bases matching. Sequencing used blood. The origin of this receptor is a boy aged 5-17 years in good health. CDR3 sequence: CAISEGHTETQYF. Here is the DNA: TGTGCCATCAGTGAAGGACATACAGAGACCCAGTACTTC.